The clone carrying this TCR beta chain was seen just once. This sample stems from a study of blood T cell repertoires in COVID-19. For the study at large: Samples representing acute and convalescent COVID-19 were sourced from the United States, Italy and Spain. Sources were T cells, B-cell-depleted T cells, or PBMCs; the material itself was cDNA or gDNA.

The CDR3 contains 14 residues. The V and J ends lost 5 bases and 2 bases, in that order; junction bases with no gene match: 5. Germline CDR1 SGHDN, CDR2 FVKESK. How the authors handled the data: Using reference gene primer amplification, nucleated cell counts were estimated. The method was immunoSEQ multiplex PCR; TCRdb's version includes in-frame clones alone and lacks a portion of them. V, J and clone size are taken as reported in that table, and D and trimming were inferred from the DNA itself. The table records 200,000 to 250,000 clones, approximately 84% of them present only once. The clonotype comes from a woman between 45 and 65 years old with active or convalescent COVID-19. Material for sequencing was peripheral blood. This sequence joins TRBV14 and TRBJ2-7, with 8 bases identical to TRBD1. The CDR3 sequence is CASSWTGQAYEQYF. CDR3 DNA: TGTGCCAGCAGCTGGACAGGGCAAGCCTACGAGCAGTACTTC.